Detailed here is one TCR beta chain. Its target is unknown. The table came from immunoSEQ multiplex PCR; TCRdb's copy has only in-frame clones and leaves some out. The sample comprises about 150,000 clones, roughly 80% of which are singletons, and over 4% rests with the top ten. The source of the sample is a study of T cell responses to AZD1222 COVID-19 vaccine. The CDR3 is made up of 15 amino acids. Germline values: CDR1 KGHSH, CDR2 LQKENI. V was clipped by 3 bases and J by 1 base, with 12 bases between them. Study-wide results and caveats: Clonal diversity was possibly underestimated; the donors were predominantly white British and more often female.

This TCR was recovered from an adult in good health. The chain combines TRBV18 with TRBJ1-1, with D possibly TRBD1 on 6 matching bases. The sequencing here drew on peripheral blood, taken on day 0 of MenACWY control vaccination. CDR3 amino acids: CASSPGGLRNTEAFF. As DNA, the CDR3 is TGTGCCAGCTCACCCGGGGGGCTACGGAACACTGAAGCTTTCTTT.